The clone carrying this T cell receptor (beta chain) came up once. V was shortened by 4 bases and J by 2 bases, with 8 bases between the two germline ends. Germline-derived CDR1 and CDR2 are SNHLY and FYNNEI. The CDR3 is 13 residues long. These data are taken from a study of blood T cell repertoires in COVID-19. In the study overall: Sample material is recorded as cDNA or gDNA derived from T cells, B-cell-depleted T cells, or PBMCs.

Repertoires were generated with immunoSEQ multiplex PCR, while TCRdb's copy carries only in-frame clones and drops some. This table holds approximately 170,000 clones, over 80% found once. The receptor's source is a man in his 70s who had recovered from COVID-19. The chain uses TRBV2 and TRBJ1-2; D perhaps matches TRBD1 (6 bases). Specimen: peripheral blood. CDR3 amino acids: CASSVQGNYGYTF. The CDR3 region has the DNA TGTGCCAGCAGTGTTCAGGGGAACTATGGCTACACCTTC.